The table lists the clone carrying this T cell receptor (beta chain) with a few counts. Its antigen is not identified. Looked up from germline, CDR1 is MNHNS and CDR2 is SASEGT. The CDR3 runs 14 residues. V trimming: 6 bases; J trimming: 3 bases; junction bases outside the gene matches: 7. Quantitative 5'-RACE with molecular barcodes was used to make the TCR beta libraries. TCRdb fed the 5' RACE reads into MiXCR, producing one record per CDR3 protein. The repertoire includes 750,000 to 850,000 distinct CDR3 sequences, approximately 12% of them detected once, and under 0.6% sits in the top ten. This sample is drawn from a study of CD8 T cells in ankylosing spondylitis. The study's findings and limits: Matched ankylosing spondylitis synovial fluid reportedly contained a significantly enriched population of disease-linked clones. Made up of fewer than ten highly homologous variants, a TCR beta motif appeared characteristic of ankylosing spondylitis blood. The authors found the disease-linked clones to be CD8+ and relatively rare in peripheral blood.

The sequence came from a male donor with ankylosing spondylitis. Sequencing was performed on blood, either unsorted or a sorted T cell fraction (not recorded which). The chain has TRBV6-1 and TRBJ2-7; TRBD2 aligns across 8 bases. The CDR3 region has the DNA TGTGCCAGCAGCCACGGGAGGGGGGACTACGAGCAGTACTTC. This gives the protein CASSHGRGDYEQYF.